These T cell receptor beta chains were read from a single sample in a study of T cell repertoires in cytomegalovirus infection. One entry per CDR3 protein, called by TCRdb with MiXCR from the reads. In the table there are hundreds of thousands of distinct CDR3 sequences, 30% to 40% of which are singletons. Their antigens remain unidentified. The source was cultured CD8+ T cells from PBMCs, collected from culture after CMV antigen stimulation. These receptors came from a human donor in good health (CMV status not recorded). Some clones in this sample may be carry-over from other donors' samples. Each CDR3 is given with its conserved first and last residue.

j_gene	v_gene	CDR3aa
TRBJ2-1	TRBV7-2	CASSGAGAPVEQFF
TRBJ1-5	TRBV6-1	CASSDRDSNQPQHF
TRBJ1-2	TRBV5-6	CASSWGDRVYGYTF
TRBJ1-1	TRBV5-6	CASSLGGMRYTEAFF
TRBJ2-2	TRBV20-1	CSARDLSGEGELFF
TRBJ2-2	TRBV6-5	CASSPSGSWREELFF
TRBJ2-1	TRBV7-9	CASSLSVGLAGNEQFF
TRBJ1-6	TRBV28	CASSSPLTLGDNSPLHF
TRBJ2-1	TRBV29-1	CSVGGDGEQFF
TRBJ1-1	TRBV12-3/TRBV12-4	CASSLFEGQGGAFF
TRBJ2-3	TRBV28	CASSRDSYTDTHYF
TRBJ2-2	TRBV29-1	CSVLASGELFF
TRBJ1-1	TRBV6-2/TRBV6-3	CASSYFRDRANTESFF
TRBJ2-6	TRBV29-1	CSVDGQGASGANVLTF
TRBJ1-2	TRBV4-1	CASSQVDGPNYGYTF
TRBJ1-5	TRBV7-6	CASSFQGSQPQHF
TRBJ1-1	TRBV11-2	CASSYQGIMNTEAFF
TRBJ2-3	TRBV27	CASSTYSLAGHTDTQYF
TRBJ1-2	TRBV6-2/TRBV6-3	CASSDGTGFIIYGYTF
TRBJ2-3	TRBV15	CATSRTASDTQYF
TRBJ2-1	TRBV7-9	CASSFPPVGSYNEQFF
TRBJ1-5	TRBV27	CASRPGQGRPQHF
TRBJ1-1	TRBV6-6	CASITRTGSQQAFF
TRBJ1-4	TRBV7-8	CASSTTGTTNEKLFF
TRBJ2-1	TRBV15	CATSREGPGWSYNEQFF